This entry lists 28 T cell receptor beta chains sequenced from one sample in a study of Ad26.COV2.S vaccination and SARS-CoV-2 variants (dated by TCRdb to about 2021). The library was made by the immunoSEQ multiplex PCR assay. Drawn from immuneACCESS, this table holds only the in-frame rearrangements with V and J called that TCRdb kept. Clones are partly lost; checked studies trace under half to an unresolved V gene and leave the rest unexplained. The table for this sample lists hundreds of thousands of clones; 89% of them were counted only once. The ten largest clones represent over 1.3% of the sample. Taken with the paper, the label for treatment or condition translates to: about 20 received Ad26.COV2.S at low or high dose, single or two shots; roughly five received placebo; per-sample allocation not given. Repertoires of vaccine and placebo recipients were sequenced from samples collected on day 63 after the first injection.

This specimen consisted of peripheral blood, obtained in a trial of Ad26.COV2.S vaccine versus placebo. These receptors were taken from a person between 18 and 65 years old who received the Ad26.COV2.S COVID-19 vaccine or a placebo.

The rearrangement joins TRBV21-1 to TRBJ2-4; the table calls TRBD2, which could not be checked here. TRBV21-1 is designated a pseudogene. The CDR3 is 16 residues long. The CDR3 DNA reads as TGTGCCAGCAGCAGATCTAGCGGGAGGTCCGAAAACATTCAGTACTTC. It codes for CASSRSSGRSENIQYF.

The CDR3 sequence: CASSIVGQTMETQYF. The CDR3 bases are TGTGCCAGTAGTATAGTGGGACAGACGATGGAGACCCAGTACTTC. The gene calls are TRBV19 and TRBJ2-5; 7 bases are a match to TRBD1. CDR1 is LNHDA, CDR2 SQIVND, per germline (reference sequence). CDR3 length: 15 amino acids. V dropped 1 base and J dropped 5; count of bases not matched to a gene: 7.

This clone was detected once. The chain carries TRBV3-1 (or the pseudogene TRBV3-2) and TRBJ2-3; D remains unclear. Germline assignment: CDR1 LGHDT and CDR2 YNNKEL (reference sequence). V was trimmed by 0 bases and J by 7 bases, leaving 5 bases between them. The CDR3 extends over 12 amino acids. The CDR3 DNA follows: TGTGCCAGCAGCCAAGATATAAATACGCAGTATTTT. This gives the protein CASSQDINTQYF.

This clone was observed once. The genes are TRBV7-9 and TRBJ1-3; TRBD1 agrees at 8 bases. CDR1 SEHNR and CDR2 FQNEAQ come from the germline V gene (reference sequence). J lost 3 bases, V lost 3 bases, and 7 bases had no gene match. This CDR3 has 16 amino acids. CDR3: CASSFVAGGFGNTIYF. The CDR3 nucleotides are TGTGCCAGCAGCTTTGTGGCAGGGGGCTTTGGAAACACCATATATTTT.

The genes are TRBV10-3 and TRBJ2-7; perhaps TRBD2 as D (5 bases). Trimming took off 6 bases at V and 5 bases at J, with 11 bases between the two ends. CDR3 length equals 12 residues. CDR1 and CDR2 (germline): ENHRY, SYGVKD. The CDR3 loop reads CAIRGPGDEQYF. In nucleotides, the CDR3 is TGTGCCATCAGGGGCCCCGGGGACGAGCAGTACTTC.

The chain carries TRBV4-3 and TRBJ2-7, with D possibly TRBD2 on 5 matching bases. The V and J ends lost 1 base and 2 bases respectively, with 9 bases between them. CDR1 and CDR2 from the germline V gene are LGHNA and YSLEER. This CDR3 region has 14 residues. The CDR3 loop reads CASSQVPGTYEQYF. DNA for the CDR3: TGCGCCAGCAGCCAAGTCCCCGGGACCTACGAGCAGTACTTC.

DNA of the CDR3: TGTGCCAGCAGTTTAAGGCCTACTTGGGAGCTGTTTTTT. It is translated as CASSLRPTWELFF. The chain recombines TRBV12-3 or TRBV12-4 with TRBJ2-2; D remains ambiguous. The CDR3 spans 13 residues. The V end was cut by 2 bases, the J end by 9 bases, with 10 bases between.

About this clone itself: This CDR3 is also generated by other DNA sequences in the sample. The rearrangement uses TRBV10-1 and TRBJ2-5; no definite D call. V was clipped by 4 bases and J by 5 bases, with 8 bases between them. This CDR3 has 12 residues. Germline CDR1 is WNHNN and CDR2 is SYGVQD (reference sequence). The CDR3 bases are TGCGCCAGCAGTGCTGGTCGGGAGACCCAGTACTTC. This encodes CASSAGRETQYF.

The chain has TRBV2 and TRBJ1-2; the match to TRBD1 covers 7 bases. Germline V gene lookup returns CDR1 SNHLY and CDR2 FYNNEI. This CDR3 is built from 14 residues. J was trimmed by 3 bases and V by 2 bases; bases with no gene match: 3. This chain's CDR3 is CASSENRGDYGYTF. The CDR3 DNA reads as TGTGCCAGCAGTGAAAACAGGGGCGACTATGGCTACACCTTC. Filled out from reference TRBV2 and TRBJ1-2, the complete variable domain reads EPEVTQTPSHQVTQMGQEVILRCVPISNHLYFYWYRQILGQKVEFLVSFYNNEISEKSEIFDDQFSVERPDGSNFTLKIRSTKLEDSAMYFCASSENRGDYGYTFGSGTRLTVV.

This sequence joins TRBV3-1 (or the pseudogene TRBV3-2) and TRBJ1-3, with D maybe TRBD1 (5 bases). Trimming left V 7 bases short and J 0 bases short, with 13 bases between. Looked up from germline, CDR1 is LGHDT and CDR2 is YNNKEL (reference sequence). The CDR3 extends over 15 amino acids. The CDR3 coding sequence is TGTGCCAGCACCCCCGACAGTCTCTCTGGAAACACCATATATTTT. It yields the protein CASTPDSLSGNTIYF.

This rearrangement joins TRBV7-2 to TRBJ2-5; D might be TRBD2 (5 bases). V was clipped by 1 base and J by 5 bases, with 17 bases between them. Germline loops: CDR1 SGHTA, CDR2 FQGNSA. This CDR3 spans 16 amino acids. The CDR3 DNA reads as TGTGCCAGCAGCTTAGTGAGGGCTTCTAGGCGGGAGACCCAGTACTTC. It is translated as CASSLVRASRRETQYF.

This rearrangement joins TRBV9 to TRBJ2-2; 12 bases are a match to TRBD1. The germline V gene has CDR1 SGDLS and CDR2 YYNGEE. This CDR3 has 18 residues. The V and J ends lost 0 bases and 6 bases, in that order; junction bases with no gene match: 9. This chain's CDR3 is CASSVAVGQGARSGELFF. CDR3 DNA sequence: TGTGCCAGCAGCGTAGCTGTGGGACAGGGGGCGCGGTCCGGGGAGCTGTTTTTT.

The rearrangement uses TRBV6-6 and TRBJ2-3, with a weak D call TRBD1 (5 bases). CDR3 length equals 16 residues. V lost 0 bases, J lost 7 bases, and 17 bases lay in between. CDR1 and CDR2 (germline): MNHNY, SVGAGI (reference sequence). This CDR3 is CASSYSLGGNRNTQYF. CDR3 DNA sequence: TGTGCCAGCAGTTACTCCTTGGGCGGAAACAGGAATACGCAGTATTTT.

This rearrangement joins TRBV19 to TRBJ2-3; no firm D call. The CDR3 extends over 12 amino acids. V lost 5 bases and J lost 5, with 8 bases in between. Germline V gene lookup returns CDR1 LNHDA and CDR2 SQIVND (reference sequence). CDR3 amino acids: CASSASRDTQYF. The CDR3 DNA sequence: TGTGCCAGTAGTGCCTCACGAGATACGCAGTATTTT.

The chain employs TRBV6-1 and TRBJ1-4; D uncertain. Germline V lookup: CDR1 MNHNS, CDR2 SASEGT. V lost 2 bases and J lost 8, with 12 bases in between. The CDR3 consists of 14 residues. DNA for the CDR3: TGTGCCAGCAGTGAATTGGGTCAGATAGAAAAACTGTTTTTT. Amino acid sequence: CASSELGQIEKLFF.

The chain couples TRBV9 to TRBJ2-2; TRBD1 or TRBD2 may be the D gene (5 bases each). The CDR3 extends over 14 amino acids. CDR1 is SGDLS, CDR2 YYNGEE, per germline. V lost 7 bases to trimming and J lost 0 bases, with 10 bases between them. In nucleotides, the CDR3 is TGTGCCAGCGGGGACGCGACGAACACCGGGGAGCTGTTTTTT. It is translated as CASGDATNTGELFF.

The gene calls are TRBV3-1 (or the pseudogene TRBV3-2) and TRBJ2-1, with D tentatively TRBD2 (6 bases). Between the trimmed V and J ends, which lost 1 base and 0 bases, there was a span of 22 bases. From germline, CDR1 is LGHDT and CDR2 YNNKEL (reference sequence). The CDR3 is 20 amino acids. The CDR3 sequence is CASSQVDSALAPLSYNEQFF. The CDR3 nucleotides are TGTGCCAGCAGCCAAGTTGACTCCGCACTAGCCCCCCTCTCCTACAATGAGCAGTTCTTC.

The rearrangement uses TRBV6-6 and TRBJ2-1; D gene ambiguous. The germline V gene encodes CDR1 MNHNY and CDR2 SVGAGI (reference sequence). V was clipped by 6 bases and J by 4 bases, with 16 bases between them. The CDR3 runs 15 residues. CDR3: CASRARTTPYNEQFF. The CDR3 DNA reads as TGTGCCAGCAGAGCGCGGACCACCCCTTACAATGAGCAGTTCTTC.

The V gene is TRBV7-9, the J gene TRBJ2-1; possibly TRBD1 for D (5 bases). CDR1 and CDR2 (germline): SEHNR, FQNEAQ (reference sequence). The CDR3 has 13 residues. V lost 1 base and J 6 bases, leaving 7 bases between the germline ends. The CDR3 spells CASSLEQANEQFF. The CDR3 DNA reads TGTGCCAGCAGCTTAGAACAGGCCAATGAGCAGTTCTTC.

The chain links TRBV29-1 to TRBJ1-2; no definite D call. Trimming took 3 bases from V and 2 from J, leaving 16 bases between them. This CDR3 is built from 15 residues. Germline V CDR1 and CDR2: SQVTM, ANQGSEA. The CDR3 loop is CSVEGGASTNYGYTF. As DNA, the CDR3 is TGCAGCGTTGAGGGAGGCGCATCTACGAACTATGGCTACACCTTC. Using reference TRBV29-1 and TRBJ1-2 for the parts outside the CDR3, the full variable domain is SAVISQKPSRDICQRGTSLTIQCQVDSQVTMMFWYRQQPGQSLTLIATANQGSEATYESGFVIDKFPISRPNLTFSTLTVSNMSPEDSSIYLCSVEGGASTNYGYTFGSGTRLTVV.

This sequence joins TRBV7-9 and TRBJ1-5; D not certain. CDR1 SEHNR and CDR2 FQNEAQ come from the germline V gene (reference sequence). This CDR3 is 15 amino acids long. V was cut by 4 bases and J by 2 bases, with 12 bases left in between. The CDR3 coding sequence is TGTGCCAGCAGCTCTTGGGAGATCGGCAATCAGCCCCAGCATTTT. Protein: CASSSWEIGNQPQHF. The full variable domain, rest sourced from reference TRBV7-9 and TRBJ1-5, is DTGVSQNPRHKITKRGQNVTFRCDPISEHNRLYWYRQTLGQGPEFLTYFQNEAQLEKSRLLSDRFSAERPKGSFSTLEIQRTEQGDSAMYLCASSSWEIGNQPQHFGDGTRLSIL.

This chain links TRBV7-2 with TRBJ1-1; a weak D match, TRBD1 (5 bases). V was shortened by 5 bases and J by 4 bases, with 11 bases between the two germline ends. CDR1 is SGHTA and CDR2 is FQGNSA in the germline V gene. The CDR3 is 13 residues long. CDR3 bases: TGTGCCAGCAGCCAACATGGGGCCACTGAAGCTTTCTTT. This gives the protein CASSQHGATEAFF.

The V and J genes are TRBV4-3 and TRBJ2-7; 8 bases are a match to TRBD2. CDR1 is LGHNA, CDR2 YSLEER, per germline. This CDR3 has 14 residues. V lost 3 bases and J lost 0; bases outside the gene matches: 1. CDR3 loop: CASSHTSGSYEQYF. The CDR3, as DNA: TGCGCCAGCAGCCACACTAGCGGCTCCTACGAGCAGTACTTC.

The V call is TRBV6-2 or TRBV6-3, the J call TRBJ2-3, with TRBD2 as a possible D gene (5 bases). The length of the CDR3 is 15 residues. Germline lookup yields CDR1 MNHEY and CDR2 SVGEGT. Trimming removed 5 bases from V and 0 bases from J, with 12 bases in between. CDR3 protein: CASSPGLASTDTQYF. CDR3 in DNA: TGTGCCAGCAGTCCGGGTCTAGCTAGCACAGATACGCAGTATTTT.

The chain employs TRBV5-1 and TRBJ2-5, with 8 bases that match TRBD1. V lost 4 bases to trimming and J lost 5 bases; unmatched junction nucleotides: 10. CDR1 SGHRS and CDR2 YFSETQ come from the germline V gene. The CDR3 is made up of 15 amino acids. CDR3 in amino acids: CASSRTGGNGETQYF. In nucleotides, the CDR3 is TGCGCCAGCAGCAGAACAGGGGGTAACGGGGAGACCCAGTACTTC.

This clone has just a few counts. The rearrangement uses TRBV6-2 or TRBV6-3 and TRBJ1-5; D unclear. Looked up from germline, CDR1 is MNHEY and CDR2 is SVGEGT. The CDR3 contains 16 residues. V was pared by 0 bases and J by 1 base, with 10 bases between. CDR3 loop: CASSYSKDLSNQPQHF. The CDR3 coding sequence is TGTGCCAGCAGTTACTCGAAGGACCTAAGCAATCAGCCCCAGCATTTT.

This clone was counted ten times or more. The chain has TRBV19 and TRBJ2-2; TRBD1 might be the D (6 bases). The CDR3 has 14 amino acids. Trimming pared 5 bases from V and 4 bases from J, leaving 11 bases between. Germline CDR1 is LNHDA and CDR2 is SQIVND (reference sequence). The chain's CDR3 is CASSLTGGTGELFF. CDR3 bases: TGTGCCAGTAGTTTGACAGGCGGCACCGGGGAGCTGTTTTTT.

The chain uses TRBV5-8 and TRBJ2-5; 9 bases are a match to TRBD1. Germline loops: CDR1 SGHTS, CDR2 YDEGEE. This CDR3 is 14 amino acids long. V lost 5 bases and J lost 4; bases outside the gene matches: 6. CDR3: CASRRTGVSETQYF. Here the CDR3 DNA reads TGTGCCAGCAGAAGGACAGGGGTTTCAGAGACCCAGTACTTC. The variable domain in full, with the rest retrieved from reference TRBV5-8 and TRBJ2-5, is EAGVTQSPTHLIKTRGQQATLRCSPISGHTSVYWYQQALGLGLQFLLWYDEGEERNRGNFPPRFSGRQFPNYSSELNVNALELEDSALYLCASRRTGVSETQYFGPGTRLLVL.